This note documents a single TCR beta chain sequence. Its antigen is currently unknown. MiXCR, run by TCRdb on the 5' RACE reads, gives a single entry per CDR3 protein. The sample lists a few hundred thousand distinct CDR3 sequences, around 20% seen once, with roughly 42% in the top ten. This record belongs to a study of CD8 T cells in ankylosing spondylitis. V dropped 2 bases and J dropped 3 bases, with 18 bases sitting between them. Germline-derived CDR1 and CDR2 are SGHVS and FNYEAQ. The CDR3 is made up of 17 amino acids. Regarding the study as a whole: Disease-linked clones were reportedly significantly enriched in matched ankylosing spondylitis synovial fluid. Made up of 7 to 9 highly homologous variants, a TCR beta motif appeared characteristic of ankylosing spondylitis blood.

Sequencing input: blood, either unsorted or a sorted T cell fraction (not recorded which). This clonotype was sampled from a male donor with ankylosing spondylitis. The gene calls are TRBV7-6 and TRBJ2-3; D perhaps matches TRBD2 (6 bases). The DNA for the CDR3 is TGTGCCAGCAGCTTAAGTGGGGGTAGCGGTCGGACAGATACGCAGTATTTT. It specifies CASSLSGGSGRTDTQYF.